These T cell receptor beta chains were read from a single sample in a study of blood T cells in healthy people across ages. TCRdb reanalysed the 5' RACE reads using MiXCR and keeps one entry per CDR3 protein. The sample yields roughly 800,000 distinct CDR3 sequences, 25% seen once. The sample was also linked to a second study, of T cells of mothers and their children.

Sequencing was done on a sample of blood. All receptors derive from a boy younger than 18 in good health. Both conserved end residues are part of each CDR3. The D gene is left open where the match is weak. Rows give clone size only sometimes, using once, few, many, or a class for an expanded clone.

D gene	clone size	J gene	V gene	CDR3 length	CDR3 protein	CDR3 DNA
NA	NA	TRBJ2-5	TRBV4-1	15	CASSLDASVVGTQYF	TGTGCCAGCAGCTTGGACGCTAGCGTCGTGGGGACCCAGTACTTC
TRBD1	NA	TRBJ2-1	TRBV12-3/TRBV12-4	21	CASSPLSRDRYPEDPYNEQFF	TGTGCCAGCAGTCCGTTGTCCCGGGACAGATACCCTGAGGACCCCTACAATGAGCAGTTCTTC
TRBD2	few	TRBJ2-1	TRBV6-2/TRBV6-3	15	CASSDYWGRDNEQFF	TGTGCCAGCAGTGACTATTGGGGGAGGGACAATGAGCAGTTCTTC
NA	NA	TRBJ2-7	TRBV3-1	15	CASSQDSSQSREQYF	TGTGCCAGCAGCCAAGATTCCTCCCAGAGTCGGGAGCAGTACTTC
NA	NA	TRBJ2-3	TRBV28	12	CASCYAGDWQYF	TGTGCCAGCTGTTACGCAGGCGACTGGCAGTATTTT
TRBD1	NA	TRBJ2-4	TRBV18	16	CASSSTGTGEKNIQYF	TGTGCCAGCTCGTCTACCGGGACAGGGGAGAAAAACATTCAGTACTTC
NA	NA	TRBJ1-3	TRBV6-1	14	CATTTLNSGNTIYF	TGTGCCACCACAACACTTAACTCTGGAAACACCATATATTTT
NA	few	TRBJ2-6	TRBV5-1	17	CASSLVPGSSGANVLTF	TGCGCCAGCAGCTTGGTCCCCGGGAGCTCTGGGGCCAACGTCCTGACTTTC
NA	NA	TRBJ1-5	TRBV6-5	14	CASTKGSGNQPQHF	TGTGCCAGCACCAAGGGGTCTGGCAATCAGCCCCAGCATTTT
TRBD2	NA	TRBJ2-7	TRBV6-5	15	CASSYWASGAHEQYF	TGTGCCAGCAGTTACTGGGCTAGCGGGGCCCACGAGCAGTACTTC
NA	few	TRBJ1-5	TRBV19	14	CASRETGLYQPQHF	TGTGCCAGTAGGGAAACAGGACTCTATCAGCCCCAGCATTTT
NA	few	TRBJ1-4	TRBV5-1	17	CASSLQPHGGAEEKLFF	TGCGCCAGCAGCTTACAACCTCATGGGGGCGCGGAAGAAAAACTGTTTTTT
NA	NA	TRBJ2-4	TRBV5-1	12	CASQDRENIQYF	TGCGCCAGCCAGGACAGAGAAAACATTCAGTACTTC
NA	NA	TRBJ1-1	TRBV12-3/TRBV12-4	12	CASSPPGAEAFF	TGTGCCAGCAGCCCTCCAGGAGCTGAAGCTTTCTTT
NA	NA	TRBJ2-7	TRBV12-3/TRBV12-4	13	CASSFRGVNEQYF	TGTGCCAGCAGTTTCAGGGGAGTGAACGAGCAGTACTTC
TRBD2	NA	TRBJ2-5	TRBV14	15	CASSQELAGVETQYF	TGTGCCAGCAGCCAAGAACTAGCGGGAGTTGAGACCCAGTACTTC
TRBD2	many	TRBJ2-5	TRBV5-1	14	CASRTLAGQETQYF	TGCGCCAGCAGGACGTTAGCGGGACAAGAGACCCAGTACTTC
NA	few	TRBJ2-1	TRBV9	15	CASSVIAVSRSEQFF	TGTGCCAGCAGCGTAATAGCGGTATCTCGCAGTGAGCAGTTCTTC
NA	few	TRBJ1-1	TRBV29-1	14	CSVEGPGGAVGAFF	TGCAGCGTTGAAGGACCCGGAGGGGCGGTAGGGGCTTTCTTT
NA	NA	TRBJ2-3	TRBV20-1	15	CSAPVGTTRTDTQYF	TGCAGTGCCCCAGTAGGGACGACAAGGACAGATACGCAGTATTTT
NA	NA	TRBJ2-5	TRBV14	17	CASSQGTASIGQETQYF	TGTGCCAGCAGCCAAGGGACGGCCTCCATCGGACAAGAGACCCAGTACTTC
TRBD1	NA	TRBJ1-1	TRBV20-1	13	CSAETGVRTEAFF	TGCAGTGCTGAGACAGGGGTTCGGACTGAAGCTTTCTTT
NA	few	TRBJ2-6	TRBV27	18	CASSPFSGPDSGANVLTF	TGTGCCAGCAGTCCGTTCTCGGGCCCGGACTCTGGGGCCAACGTCCTGACTTTC
NA	NA	TRBJ1-5	TRBV4-1	14	CASSQGLMNQPQHF	TGCGCCAGCAGCCAAGGACTCATGAATCAGCCCCAGCATTTT
NA	NA	TRBJ1-4	TRBV7-9	15	CASSFSPGANEKLFF	TGTGCCAGCAGCTTTAGTCCCGGGGCTAATGAAAAACTGTTTTTT
NA	NA	TRBJ2-4	TRBV15	18	CATSRDTLDSPSMDIQYF	TGTGCCACCAGCAGAGATACTTTGGACAGCCCTAGCATGGACATTCAGTACTTC
NA	NA	TRBJ2-5	TRBV7-8	12	CASSLKMETQYF	TGTGCCAGCAGCCTGAAGATGGAGACCCAGTACTTC
NA	few	TRBJ2-3	TRBV7-6	17	CASSLAQRAYSPDTQYF	TGTGCCAGCAGCTTAGCGCAACGGGCCTATTCACCCGATACGCAGTATTTT
NA	few	TRBJ2-7	TRBV20-1	12	CSARDWSYEQYF	TGCAGTGCTAGGGACTGGTCCTACGAGCAGTACTTC
TRBD1	NA	TRBJ2-1	TRBV7-2	16	CASSSPRDREYNEQFF	TGTGCCAGCAGCTCTCCCCGGGACAGGGAATACAATGAGCAGTTCTTC
NA	many	TRBJ2-2	TRBV27	13	CASSAAIQRELFF	TGTGCCAGCAGTGCTGCGATCCAGAGGGAGCTGTTTTTT
TRBD1	NA	TRBJ2-1	TRBV6-4	18	CASSGGGVGTGPLHEQFF	TGTGCCAGCAGTGGGGGCGGCGTCGGGACAGGCCCCCTCCATGAGCAGTTCTTC
NA	NA	TRBJ2-4	TRBV4-3	15	CASSPHPPAKSIQYF	TGCGCCAGCAGCCCACACCCTCCAGCCAAAAGCATTCAGTACTTC
NA	NA	TRBJ1-3	TRBV7-9	14	CASSRDIMRNTIYF	TGTGCCAGCAGCCGGGACATTATGCGAAACACCATATATTTT
TRBD1	few	TRBJ2-1	TRBV5-1	17	CASSLRPRQGINNEQFF	TGCGCCAGCAGTTTACGCCCGAGACAGGGGATTAACAATGAGCAGTTCTTC
NA	NA	TRBJ2-5	TRBV20-1	15	CSAQGWGGSEETQYF	TGCAGTGCTCAGGGGTGGGGGGGGAGTGAAGAGACCCAGTACTTC
TRBD1	few	TRBJ2-1	TRBV15	14	CATSALDRAYEQFF	TGTGCCACCAGCGCTTTGGACAGGGCCTATGAGCAGTTCTTC
TRBD2	NA	TRBJ2-5	TRBV5-4	16	CASSLTGGGAWETQYF	TGTGCCAGCAGCTTGACCGGCGGGGGGGCCTGGGAGACCCAGTACTTC